Listed below are T cell receptor beta chains from one sample, sequenced in a study of shared clonotypes between healthy human individuals. Libraries were prepared by immunoSEQ multiplex PCR; TCRdb keeps only in-frame clonotypes and omits some of them. The sample yields roughly 890,000 clones, 80% to 95% seen once. Material for sequencing was naive CD8+ T cells sorted from blood. All receptors derive from a man aged 25-45 years in good health. CDR3s include the opening cysteine and the closing phenylalanine or tryptophan. A D gene is named only where the DNA matches it firmly. Rows give clone size only sometimes, using once, few, many, or a class for an expanded clone.

D gene | clone size | J gene | V gene | CDR3 DNA | CDR3 protein
NA | NA | TRBJ2-1 | TRBV11-2 | TGTGCCAGCAGCCATCCGGCCCCCAATGAGCAGTTCTTC | CASSHPAPNEQFF
NA | NA | TRBJ2-7 | TRBV11-2 | TGTGCCAGCAGCTTAGGTACTAGTTCCTACGAGCAGTACTTC | CASSLGTSSYEQYF
NA | NA | TRBJ1-4 | TRBV7-9 | TGTGCCAGCAGCTTAGCGGGGGCCTTGAATGAAAAACTGTTTTTT | CASSLAGALNEKLFF
NA | few | TRBJ1-2 | TRBV28 | TGTGCCAGCGAGGACACCCCTAACTATGGCTACACCTTC | CASEDTPNYGYTF
NA | NA | TRBJ2-7 | TRBV10-2 | TGCGCCAGCAGTGAGGGGCCATTAGGGGGAGGGGATGAGCAGTACTTC | CASSEGPLGGGDEQYF
NA | NA | TRBJ2-7 | TRBV30 | TGTGCCTGGCGGGGGAGGATCCCCCACGAGCAGTACTTC | CAWRGRIPHEQYF
TRBD2 | NA | TRBJ2-7 | TRBV29-1 | TGCAGCGTGCCGCGGGGGGAAGCAAGCGAGCAGTACTTC | CSVPRGEASEQYF
TRBD2 | NA | TRBJ2-7 | TRBV27 | TGTGCCAGCAGTTTAATGGCGCTAGCGGGGGGCTCCCACTACGAGCAGTACTTC | CASSLMALAGGSHYEQYF
NA | NA | TRBJ1-5 | TRBV5-6 | TGTGCCAGCAGCTTGGGTGGCCCTTATAGCAATCAGCCCCAGCATTTT | CASSLGGPYSNQPQHF
TRBD1 | NA | TRBJ1-4 | TRBV4-3 | TGCGCCAGCAGCCGCGGGACAGGGCAACGGGATGAAAAACTGTTTTTT | CASSRGTGQRDEKLFF
NA | NA | TRBJ2-1 | TRBV29-1 | TGCAGCGTTGAGAGGTTTGGTACGCCGGGGAATGAGCAGTTCTTC | CSVERFGTPGNEQFF
NA | NA | TRBJ2-2 | TRBV5-1 | TGCGCCAGCACCCAGGTCCTAGAGACCGGGGAGCTGTTTTTT | CASTQVLETGELFF
NA | NA | TRBJ2-5 | TRBV4-1 | TGCGCCAGCAGCCAAGAGAAAAGGGGCGCTGGGGAGACCCAGTACTTC | CASSQEKRGAGETQYF
NA | once | TRBJ1-5 | TRBV11-3 | TGTGCCAGCAGCTTGAGCGGGTCCCCGCAGCCCCAGCATTTT | CASSLSGSPQPQHF
TRBD1 | NA | TRBJ1-3 | TRBV27 | TGTGCCAGCAGTTTCTACTATCCCAGGGGGAACTCTGGAAACACCATATATTTT | CASSFYYPRGNSGNTIYF
NA | NA | TRBJ2-1 | TRBV7-9 | TGTGCCAGCAGCGGGAGCGGTGACAATGAGCAGTTCTTC | CASSGSGDNEQFF
NA | NA | TRBJ2-7 | TRBV21-1 | TGTGCCAGCAGTGGCAACATTTTACTACCTAGGTGCTACGAGCAGTACTTC | CASSGNILLPRCYEQYF
NA | NA | TRBJ1-5 | TRBV28 | TGTGCCAGCAGTTTAAGGGCGCCCGGGGGCGATCAGCCCCAGCATTTT | CASSLRAPGGDQPQHF
TRBD1 | NA | TRBJ1-2 | TRBV6-5 | TGTGCCAGCAGTTACTTCCAGGGGGCCAGTAACTATGGCTACACCTTC | CASSYFQGASNYGYTF
NA | NA | TRBJ2-7 | TRBV5-1 | TGCGCCAGCAGCTTAAACTCTCGCGAGCAGTACTTC | CASSLNSREQYF
NA | NA | TRBJ1-1 | TRBV28 | TGTGCCAGCAGTGCCGCAGGACGAGAGAACACTGAAGCTTTCTTT | CASSAAGRENTEAFF
NA | NA | TRBJ1-2 | TRBV7-9 | TGTGCCAGCAGCCCGGGACACGAGAACTATGGCTACACCTTC | CASSPGHENYGYTF
NA | NA | TRBJ1-5 | TRBV10-2 | TGCGCCAGCACTCAGGGTAGCAATCAGCCCCAGCATTTT | CASTQGSNQPQHF